This TCR beta chain was captured by sequencing in a study of blood T cell repertoires in COVID-19. Study details: COVID-19 samples from acute and convalescent phases originated in the United States, Italy and Spain. Nucleic acid was either cDNA or gDNA, and it came from T cells, B-cell-depleted T cells, or PBMCs.

Germline-derived CDR1 and CDR2 are MNHNY and SVGAGI (reference sequence). V lost 6 bases to trimming and J lost 1 base; unmatched junction nucleotides: 5. The CDR3 totals 14 residues. Patients in Seattle were enrolled during active infection, then followed longitudinally. Authors' processing steps: Reference gene primer amplification in the assay estimated nucleated cell counts. Sequenced by immunoSEQ multiplex PCR; TCRdb stores in-frame clones only, minus some. Clone size and V and J calls were adopted from that table, with D and trimming inferred from the DNA. Here the sample spans 200,000 to 250,000 clones, approximately 85% being singletons.

Sequencing was performed on peripheral blood. V gene TRBV6-6 combines with J gene TRBJ2-5, with 7 bases fitting TRBD2. The clonotype comes from a woman of 80 years or more with COVID-19, enrolled during active disease. The CDR3, as DNA: TGTGCCAGCAGCAAGGGAGGGGTCCAAGAGACCCAGTACTTC. Translation gives CASSKGGVQETQYF.